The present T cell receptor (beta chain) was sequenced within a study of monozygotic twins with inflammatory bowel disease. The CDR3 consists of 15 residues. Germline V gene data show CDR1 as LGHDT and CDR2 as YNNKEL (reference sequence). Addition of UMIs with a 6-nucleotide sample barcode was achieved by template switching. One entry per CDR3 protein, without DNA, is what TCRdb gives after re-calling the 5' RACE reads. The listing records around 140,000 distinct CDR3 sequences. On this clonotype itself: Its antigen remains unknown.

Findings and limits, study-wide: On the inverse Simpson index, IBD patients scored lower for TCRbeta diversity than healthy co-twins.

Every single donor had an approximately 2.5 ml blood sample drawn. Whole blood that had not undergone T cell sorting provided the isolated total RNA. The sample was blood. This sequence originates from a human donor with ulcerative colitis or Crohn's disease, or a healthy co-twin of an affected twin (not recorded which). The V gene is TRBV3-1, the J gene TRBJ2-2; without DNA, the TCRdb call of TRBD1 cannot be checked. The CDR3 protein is CASSKGGPNTGELFF.